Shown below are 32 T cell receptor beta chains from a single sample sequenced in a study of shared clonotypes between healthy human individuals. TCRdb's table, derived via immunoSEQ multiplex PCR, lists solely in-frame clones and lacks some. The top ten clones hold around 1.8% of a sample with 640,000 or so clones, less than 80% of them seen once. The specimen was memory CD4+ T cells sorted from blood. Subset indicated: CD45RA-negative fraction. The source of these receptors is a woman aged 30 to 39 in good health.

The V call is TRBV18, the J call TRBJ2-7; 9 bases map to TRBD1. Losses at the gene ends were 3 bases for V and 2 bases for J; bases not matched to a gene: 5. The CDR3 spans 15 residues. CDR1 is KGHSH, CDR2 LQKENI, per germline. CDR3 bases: TGTGCCAGCTCACCTTCCGGGACAGGGCCCTACGAGCAGTACTTC. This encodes CASSPSGTGPYEQYF.

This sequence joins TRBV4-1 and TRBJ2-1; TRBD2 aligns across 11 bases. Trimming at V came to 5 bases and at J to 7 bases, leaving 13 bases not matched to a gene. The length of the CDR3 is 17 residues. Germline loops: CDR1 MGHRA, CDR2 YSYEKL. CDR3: CASSKIAGTSGGNEQFF. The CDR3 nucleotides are TGCGCCAGCAGCAAGATCGCCGGGACTAGCGGTGGAAATGAGCAGTTCTTC.

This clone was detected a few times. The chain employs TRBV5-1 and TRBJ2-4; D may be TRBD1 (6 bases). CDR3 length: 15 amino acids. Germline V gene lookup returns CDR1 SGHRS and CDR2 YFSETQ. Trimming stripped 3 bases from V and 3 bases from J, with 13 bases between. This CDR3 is CASSSTKGGKNIQYF. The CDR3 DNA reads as TGCGCCAGCAGCTCCACTAAAGGGGGCAAAAACATTCAGTACTTC.

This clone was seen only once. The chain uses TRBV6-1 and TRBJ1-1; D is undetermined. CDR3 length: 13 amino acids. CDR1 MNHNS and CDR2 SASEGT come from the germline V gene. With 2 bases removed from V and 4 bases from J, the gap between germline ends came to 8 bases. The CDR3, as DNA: TGTGCCAGCAGTGAATGGAGGAGCACTGAAGCTTTCTTT. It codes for CASSEWRSTEAFF.

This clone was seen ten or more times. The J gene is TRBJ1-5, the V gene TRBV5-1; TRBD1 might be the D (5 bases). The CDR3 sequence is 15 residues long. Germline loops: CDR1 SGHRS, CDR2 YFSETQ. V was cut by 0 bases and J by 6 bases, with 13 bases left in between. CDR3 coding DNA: TGCGCCAGCAGCTTGGATTCGCAGGGAGGTCAGCCCCAGCATTTT. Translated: CASSLDSQGGQPQHF.

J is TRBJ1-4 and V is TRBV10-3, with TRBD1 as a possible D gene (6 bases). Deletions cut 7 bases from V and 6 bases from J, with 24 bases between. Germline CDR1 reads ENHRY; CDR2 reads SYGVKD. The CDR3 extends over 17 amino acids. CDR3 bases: TGTGCCATCAATGCGTCCCCTCCGGGGGCGGGGTATGAAAAACTGTTTTTT. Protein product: CAINASPPGAGYEKLFF.

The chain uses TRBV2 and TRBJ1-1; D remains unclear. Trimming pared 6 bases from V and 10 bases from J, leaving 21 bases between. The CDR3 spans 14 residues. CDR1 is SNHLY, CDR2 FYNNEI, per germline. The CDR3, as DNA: TGTGCCAGCAGGGCAAAAGAGGGCAATCATCCAGCTTTCTTT. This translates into CASRAKEGNHPAFF. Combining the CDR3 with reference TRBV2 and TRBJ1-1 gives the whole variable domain EPEVTQTPSHQVTQMGQEVILRCVPISNHLYFYWYRQILGQKVEFLVSFYNNEISEKSEIFDDQFSVERPDGSNFTLKIRSTKLEDSAMYFCASRAKEGNHPAFFGQGTRLTVV.

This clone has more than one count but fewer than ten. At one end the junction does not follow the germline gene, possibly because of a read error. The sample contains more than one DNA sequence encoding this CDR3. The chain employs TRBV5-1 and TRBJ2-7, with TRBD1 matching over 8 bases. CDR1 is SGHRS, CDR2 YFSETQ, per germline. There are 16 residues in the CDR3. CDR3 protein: CASSLGTPGGSHEQYF. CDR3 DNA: TGCGCCAGCAGCTTGGGAACCCCAGGGGGCTCCCACGAGCAGTACTTC.

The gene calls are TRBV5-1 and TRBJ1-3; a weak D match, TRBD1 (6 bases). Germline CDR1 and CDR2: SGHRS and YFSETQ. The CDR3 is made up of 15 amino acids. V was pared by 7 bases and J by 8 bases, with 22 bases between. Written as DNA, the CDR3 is TGCGCCAGCTCACCCCCGACAGGAGGCGAAGACACCATATATTTT. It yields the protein CASSPPTGGEDTIYF.

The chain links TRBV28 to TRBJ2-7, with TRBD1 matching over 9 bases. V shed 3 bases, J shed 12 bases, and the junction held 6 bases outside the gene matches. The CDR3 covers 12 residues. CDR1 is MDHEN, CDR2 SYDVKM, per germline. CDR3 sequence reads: CASSFPGTGPYF. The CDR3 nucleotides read TGTGCCAGCAGTTTCCCTGGGACAGGGCCGTACTTC.

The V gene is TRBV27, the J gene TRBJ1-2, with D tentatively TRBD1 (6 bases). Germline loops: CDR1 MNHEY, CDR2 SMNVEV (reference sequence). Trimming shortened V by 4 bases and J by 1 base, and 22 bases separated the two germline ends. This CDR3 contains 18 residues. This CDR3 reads CASSSPGGGRMNNYGYTF. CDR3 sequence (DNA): TGTGCCAGCAGTTCCCCCGGTGGGGGCAGGATGAATAACTATGGCTACACCTTC.

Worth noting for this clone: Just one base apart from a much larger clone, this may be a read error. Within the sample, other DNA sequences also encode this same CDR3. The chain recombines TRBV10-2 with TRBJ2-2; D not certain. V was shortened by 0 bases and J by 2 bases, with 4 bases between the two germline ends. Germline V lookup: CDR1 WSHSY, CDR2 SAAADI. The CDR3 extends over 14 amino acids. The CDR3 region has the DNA TGCGCCAGCAGTGAGTCCAGCAACACCGGGGAGCTGTTTTTT. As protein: CASSESSNTGELFF.

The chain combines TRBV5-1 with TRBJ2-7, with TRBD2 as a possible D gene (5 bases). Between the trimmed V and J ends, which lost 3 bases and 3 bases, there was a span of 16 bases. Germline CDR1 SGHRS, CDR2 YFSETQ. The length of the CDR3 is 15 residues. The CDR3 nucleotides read TGCGCCAGCAGCTCGGACCCCGGGAATCTCTACGAGCAGTACTTC. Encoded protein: CASSSDPGNLYEQYF.

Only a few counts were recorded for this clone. CDR3 DNA: TGTGCCACCAGCGTCCCGGGACAGGGCAGAGAGACCCAGTACTTC. Amino acids: CATSVPGQGRETQYF. The chain employs TRBV15 and TRBJ2-5, with 9 bases that match TRBD1. The CDR3 runs 15 residues. Trimming cost V 5 bases and J 4 bases; bases outside gene matches: 8. Germline values: CDR1 LNHNV, CDR2 YYDKDF (reference sequence).

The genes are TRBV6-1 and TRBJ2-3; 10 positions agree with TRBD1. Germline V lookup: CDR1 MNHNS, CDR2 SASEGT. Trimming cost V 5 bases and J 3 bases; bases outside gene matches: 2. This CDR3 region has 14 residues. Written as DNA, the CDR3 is TGTGCCAGCAGTATGGGACAGGGGACAGATACGCAGTATTTT. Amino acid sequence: CASSMGQGTDTQYF.

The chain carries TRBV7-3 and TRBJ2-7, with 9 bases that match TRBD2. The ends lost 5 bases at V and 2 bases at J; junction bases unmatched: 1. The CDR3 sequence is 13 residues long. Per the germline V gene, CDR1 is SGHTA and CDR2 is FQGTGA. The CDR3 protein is CASSPSGTYEQYF. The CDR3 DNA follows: TGTGCCAGCAGCCCTAGCGGGACCTACGAGCAGTACTTC.

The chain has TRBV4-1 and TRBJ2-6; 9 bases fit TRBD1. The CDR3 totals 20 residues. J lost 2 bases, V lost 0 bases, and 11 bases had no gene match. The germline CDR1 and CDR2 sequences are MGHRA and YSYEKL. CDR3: CASSQESWGQGITGANVLTF. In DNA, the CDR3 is TGCGCCAGCAGCCAAGAGTCTTGGGGACAGGGAATAACTGGGGCCAACGTCCTGACTTTC.

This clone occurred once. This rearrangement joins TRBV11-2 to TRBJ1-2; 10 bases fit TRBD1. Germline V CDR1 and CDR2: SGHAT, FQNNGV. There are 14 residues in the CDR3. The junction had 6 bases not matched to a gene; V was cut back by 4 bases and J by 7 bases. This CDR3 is CASSWDRGESGYTF. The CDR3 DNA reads TGTGCCAGCAGCTGGGACAGGGGCGAGAGTGGCTACACCTTC.

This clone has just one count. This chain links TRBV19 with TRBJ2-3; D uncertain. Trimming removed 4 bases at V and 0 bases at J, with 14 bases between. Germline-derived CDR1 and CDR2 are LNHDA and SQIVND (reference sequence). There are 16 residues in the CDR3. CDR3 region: CASSTLTFPSTDTQYF. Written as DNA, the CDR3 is TGTGCCAGTAGTACCCTGACTTTCCCTAGCACAGATACGCAGTATTTT. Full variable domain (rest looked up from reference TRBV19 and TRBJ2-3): DGGITQSPKYLFRKEGQNVTLSCEQNLNHDAMYWYRQDPGQGLRLIYYSQIVNDFQKGDIAEGYSVSREKKESFPLTVTSAQKNPTAFYLCASSTLTFPSTDTQYFGPGTRLTVL.

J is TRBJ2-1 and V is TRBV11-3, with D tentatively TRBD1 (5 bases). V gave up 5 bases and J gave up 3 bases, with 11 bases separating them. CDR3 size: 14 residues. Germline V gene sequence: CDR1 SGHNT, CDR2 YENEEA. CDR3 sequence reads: CASSRNQGYNEQFF. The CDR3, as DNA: TGTGCCAGCAGCCGAAACCAGGGCTACAATGAGCAGTTCTTC.

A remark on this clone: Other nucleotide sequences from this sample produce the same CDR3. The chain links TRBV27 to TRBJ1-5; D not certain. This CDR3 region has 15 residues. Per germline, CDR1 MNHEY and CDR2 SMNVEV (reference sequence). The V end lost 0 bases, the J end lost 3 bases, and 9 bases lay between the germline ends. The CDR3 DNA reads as TGTGCCAGCAGTTTATCAGGGCAGATCAATCAGCCCCAGCATTTT. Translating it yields CASSLSGQINQPQHF.

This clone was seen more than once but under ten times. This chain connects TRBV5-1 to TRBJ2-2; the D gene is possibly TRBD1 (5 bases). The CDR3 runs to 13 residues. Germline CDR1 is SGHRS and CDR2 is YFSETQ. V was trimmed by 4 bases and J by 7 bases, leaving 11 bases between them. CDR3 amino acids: CASSQGTRGELFF. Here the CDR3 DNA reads TGCGCCAGCAGCCAGGGAACACGCGGGGAGCTGTTTTTT.

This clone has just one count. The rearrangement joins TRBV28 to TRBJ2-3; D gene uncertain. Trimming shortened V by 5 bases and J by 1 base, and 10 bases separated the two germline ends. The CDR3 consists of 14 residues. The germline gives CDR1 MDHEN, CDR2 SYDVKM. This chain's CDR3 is CASSLGPRTDTQYF. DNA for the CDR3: TGTGCCAGCAGTCTCGGGCCACGCACAGATACGCAGTATTTT. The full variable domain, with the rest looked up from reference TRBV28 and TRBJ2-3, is DVKVTQSSRYLVKRTGEKVFLECVQDMDHENMFWYRQDPGLGLRLIYFSYDVKMKEKGDIPEGYSVSREKKERFSLILESASTNQTSMYLCASSLGPRTDTQYFGPGTRLTVL.

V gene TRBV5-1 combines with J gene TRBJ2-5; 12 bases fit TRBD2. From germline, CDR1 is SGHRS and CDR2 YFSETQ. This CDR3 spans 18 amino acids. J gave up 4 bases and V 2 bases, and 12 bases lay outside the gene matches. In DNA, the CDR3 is TGCGCCAGCAGCTTCGGACTAGCGGGATACAAACGGGCAGAGACCCAGTACTTC. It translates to CASSFGLAGYKRAETQYF.

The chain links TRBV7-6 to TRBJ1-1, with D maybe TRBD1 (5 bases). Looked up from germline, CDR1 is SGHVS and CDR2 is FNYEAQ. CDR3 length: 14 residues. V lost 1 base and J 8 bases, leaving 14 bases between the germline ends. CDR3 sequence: CASSLGGTTTEAFF. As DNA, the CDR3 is TGTGCCAGCAGCTTAGGCGGGACGACAACCGAAGCTTTCTTT. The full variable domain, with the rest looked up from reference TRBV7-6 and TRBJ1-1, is GAGVSQSPRYKVTKRGQDVALRCDPISGHVSLYWYRQALGQGPEFLTYFNYEAQQDKSGLPNDRFSAERPEGSISTLTIQRTEQRDSAMYRCASSLGGTTTEAFFGQGTRLTVV.

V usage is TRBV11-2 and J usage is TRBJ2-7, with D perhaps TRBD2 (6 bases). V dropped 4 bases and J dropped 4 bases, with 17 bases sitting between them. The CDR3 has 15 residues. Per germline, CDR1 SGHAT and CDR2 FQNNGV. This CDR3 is CASSSIVGGGYEQYF. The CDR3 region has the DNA TGTGCCAGCAGCTCCATCGTCGGTGGGGGGTACGAGCAGTACTTC. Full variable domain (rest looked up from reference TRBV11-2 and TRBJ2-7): EAGVAQSPRYKIIEKRQSVAFWCNPISGHATLYWYQQILGQGPKLLIQFQNNGVVDDSQLPKDRFSAERLKGVDSTLKIQPAKLEDSAVYLCASSSIVGGGYEQYFGPGTRLTVT.

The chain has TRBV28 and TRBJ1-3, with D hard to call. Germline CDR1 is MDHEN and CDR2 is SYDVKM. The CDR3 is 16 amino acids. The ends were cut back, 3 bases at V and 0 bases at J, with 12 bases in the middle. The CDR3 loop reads CASSLYRTPSGNTIYF. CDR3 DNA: TGTGCCAGCAGTTTGTATAGGACCCCCTCTGGAAACACCATATATTTT.

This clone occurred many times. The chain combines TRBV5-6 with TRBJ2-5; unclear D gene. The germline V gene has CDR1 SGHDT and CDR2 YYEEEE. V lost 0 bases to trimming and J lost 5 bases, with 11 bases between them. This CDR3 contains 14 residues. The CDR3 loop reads CASSLGATTETQYF. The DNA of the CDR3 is TGTGCCAGCAGCTTGGGGGCCACAACGGAGACCCAGTACTTC.

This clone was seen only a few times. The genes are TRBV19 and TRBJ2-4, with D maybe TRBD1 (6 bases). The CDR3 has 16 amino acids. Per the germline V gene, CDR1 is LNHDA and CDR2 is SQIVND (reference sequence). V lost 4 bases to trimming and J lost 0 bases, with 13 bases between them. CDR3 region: CASSKLQGQAKNIQYF. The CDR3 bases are TGTGCCAGTAGTAAACTTCAGGGGCAAGCCAAAAACATTCAGTACTTC.

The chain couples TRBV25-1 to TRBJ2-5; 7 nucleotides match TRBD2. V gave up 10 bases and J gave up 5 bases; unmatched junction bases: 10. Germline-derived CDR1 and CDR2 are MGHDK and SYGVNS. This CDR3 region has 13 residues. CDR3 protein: CATGRTSWETQYF. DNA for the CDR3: TGTGCCACCGGACGGACTAGTTGGGAGACCCAGTACTTC.

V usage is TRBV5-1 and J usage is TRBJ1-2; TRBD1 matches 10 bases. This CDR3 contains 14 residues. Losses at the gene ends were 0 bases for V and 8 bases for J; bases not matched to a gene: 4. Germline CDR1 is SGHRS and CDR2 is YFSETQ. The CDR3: CASSLGQGAGGYTF. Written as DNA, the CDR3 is TGCGCCAGCAGCTTGGGACAGGGGGCTGGAGGCTACACCTTC.

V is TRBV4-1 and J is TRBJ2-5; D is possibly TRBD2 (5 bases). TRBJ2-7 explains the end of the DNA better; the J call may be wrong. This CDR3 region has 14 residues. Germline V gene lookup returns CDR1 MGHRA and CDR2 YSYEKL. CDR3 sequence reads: CASSQPDFTYEQYF. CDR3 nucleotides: TGCGCCAGCAGCCAACCGGACTTTACCTACGAGCAGTACTTC.